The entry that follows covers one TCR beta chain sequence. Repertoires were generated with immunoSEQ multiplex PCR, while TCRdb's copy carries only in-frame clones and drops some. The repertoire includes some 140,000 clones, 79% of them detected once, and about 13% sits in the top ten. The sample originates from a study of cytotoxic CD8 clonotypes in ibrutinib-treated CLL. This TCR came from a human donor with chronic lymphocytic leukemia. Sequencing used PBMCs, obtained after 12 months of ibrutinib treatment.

CDR3: CASSISYMTQNYGYTF. The CDR3 DNA is TGTGCCAGCAGTATATCTTATATGACTCAAAACTATGGCTACACCTTC. This rearrangement joins TRBV28 to TRBJ1-2, with D uncertain. CDR1 and CDR2 from the germline V gene are MDHEN and SYDVKM. The CDR3 totals 16 residues. V shed 5 bases and J shed 2 bases, with 18 bases lying between them.